This T cell receptor beta chain was found in a study of beta chain features in type 1 diabetes. This clone was seen a few times. cDNA synthesis used the whole RNA isolate, giving expressed TCRB sequences. Assay: immunoSEQ multiplex PCR; the TCRdb copy retains only in-frame clones and omits some. The top ten clones hold around 0.02% of a sample with about 360,000 clones, roughly an eighth of them seen once. V shed 1 base, J shed 4 bases, and the junction held 3 bases outside the gene matches. Germline CDR1 is SEHNR and CDR2 is FQNEAQ (reference sequence). The length of the CDR3 is 14 residues. The chain is built from TRBV7-9 and TRBJ1-1, with 7 bases identical to TRBD1. The sequenced material came from naive CD4+ T cells from blood. This TCR was sampled from a man younger than 30 in good health. The CDR3 nucleotides read TGTGCCAGCAGCTTAGAGGGGGCAGGCACTGAAGCTTTCTTT. It codes for CASSLEGAGTEAFF.